This paragraph covers one TCR beta chain sequence. Its antigen is not identified. The data were taken from a study of a mutant IDH1 vaccine in newly diagnosed glioma. Across the study: Vaccinations were initiated 4-6 weeks following radiotherapy alone, or were given together with temozolomide cycles. Beforehand, treatment had been radiotherapy, temozolomide, or both; the majority received both. Visits designated V12 and V13 were conducted at weeks 35 and 47, respectively. Findings and caveats of the study: Among top peripheral T cell clonotypes, changes seemed unrelated to pseudoprogression.

Produced via immunoSEQ multiplex PCR; TCRdb's table is partial and in-frame only. There are nearly 25,000 clones in the sample; 82% occur only once, and approximately 3.8% lies in the top ten. The length of the CDR3 is 15 residues. Documented time point: week 47, end of study. The study gave 300 ug of mutant IDH1 20-mer peptide per vaccine dose, with topical imiquimod. The source was PBMCs, collected from a glioma patient whose treatment included an IDH1 peptide vaccine. The sequence derives from a man aged 35-49 years with glioma. Some clones in this sample may be carry-over from other donors' samples. This chain links TRBV21-1 with TRBJ2-7. TRBV21-1 represents a pseudogene. The CDR3 coding sequence is TGTGCCAGCAGCAAAGGGGTCAGTCTATCCTACGAGCAGTACTTC. Translation gives CASSKGVSLSYEQYF.